The present entry profiles one T cell receptor (beta chain) with its context. The target antigen is unknown. RNA totalling roughly 0.5 to 1 ug underwent reverse transcription with random hexamers. Across 54 Vbeta and 13 Jbeta, immunoSEQ multiplex PCR amplified TCR beta CDR3. MiXCR was run by TCRdb on the immunoSEQ multiplex PCR reads, yielding one entry per CDR3 protein. This sample has around 300,000 distinct CDR3 sequences; approximately 90% occur once, and the top ten carry around 0.18%. The data originate from a study of CD8 T cells in Susac syndrome. TCR beta sequencing was performed on blood CD8+ and CD4+ T cells. The patients who served as multiple sclerosis controls were treatment-naive and had stable or active relapsing-remitting disease that fulfilled the revised McDonald criteria. Findings and caveats of the study: By the study's own acknowledgment, its TCR sequencing and HLA analysis included relatively few individuals.

V lost 5 bases, J lost 4 bases, and 12 bases lay in between. The CDR3 sequence is 13 residues long. Germline values: CDR1 SGHTA, CDR2 FQGTGA. The receptor comes from a human donor with multiple sclerosis. The sample was CD8+ T cells from PBMCs. The J gene is TRBJ2-7, the V gene TRBV7-3; D remains ambiguous. The CDR3, as DNA: TGTGCCAGCAGCCAGGCCCCTTCTTACGAGCAGTACTTC. It yields the protein CASSQAPSYEQYF.